This T cell receptor (beta chain) originates from a study of control samples from healthy donors and cancer patients. Data came from immunoSEQ multiplex PCR; TCRdb stores just in-frame clones and leaves some out. Of approximately 97,000 clones in the sample, roughly 92% are singletons; the top ten hold less than 3.5%. The CDR3 loop spans 13 amino acids. J gave up 4 bases and V 6 bases, and 1 base lay outside the gene matches. Germline loops: CDR1 MNHEY, CDR2 SVGAGI. This sequence originates from a human donor in good health. The donor label of this sample is uncertain. The chain has TRBV6-5 and TRBJ2-5, with 11 bases aligning to TRBD2. The source material was blood. CDR3 sequence: CASRLAGVETQYF. The DNA for the CDR3 is TGTGCCAGCAGACTAGCGGGGGTAGAGACCCAGTACTTC.